The entry below gives a single TCR beta chain sequence along with its context. In its sample, this clonotype was seen many times. Its antigen has not been determined. Within one base of it there is no much larger clone, and no base qualities were kept. This entry belongs to a study (dated by TCRdb to the mid-2010s). Libraries were made using RT-PCR. TCRdb shows the sequencer as Illumina MiSeq. TCRdb reprocessing: public reads trimmed at Q25 with fastp, clones called with MiXCR, in-frame beta chains kept. Each entry is one CDR3 protein sequence, shown with its most common DNA and genes. The sample has about 680,000 distinct CDR3 sequences on record, 12% to 15% of them singletons. Roughly 3.9% of the sample lies in the top ten. V sheds 6 bases and J sheds 3 bases, leaving 9 bases between their ends. The CDR3 runs 11 residues from the cysteine to the phenylalanine. Only CDR3 DNA is held: 33 bases, read in frame from base 1. Reading the germline V gene gives CDR1 SQVTM and CDR2 ANQGSEA.

This TCR was sampled from a female donor in good health, serving as a healthy control. This chain joins TRBV29-1 to TRBJ2-7; the D gene cannot be named for sure. The sample consisted of memory CD4+ T cells from blood. The sequence in DNA is TGCAGCGTAGGACCTCGCTACGAGCAGTACTTC. Protein translation: CSVGPRYEQYF.